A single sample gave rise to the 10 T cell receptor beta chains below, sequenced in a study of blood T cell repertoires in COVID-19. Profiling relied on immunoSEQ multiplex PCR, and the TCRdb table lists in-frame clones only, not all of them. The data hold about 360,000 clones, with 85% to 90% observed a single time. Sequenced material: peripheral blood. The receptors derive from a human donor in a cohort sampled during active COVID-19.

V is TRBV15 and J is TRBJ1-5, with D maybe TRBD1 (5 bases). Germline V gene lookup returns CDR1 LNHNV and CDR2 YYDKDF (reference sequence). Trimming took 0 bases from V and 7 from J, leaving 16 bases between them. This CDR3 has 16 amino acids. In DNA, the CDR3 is TGTGCCACCAGCAGAGATTTTCCAGGGTTTAAGCAGCCCCAGCATTTT. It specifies CATSRDFPGFKQPQHF.

This CDR3 is CASSQDREGYTF. The DNA for the CDR3 is TGTGCCAGCAGCCAAGACCGGGAAGGCTACACCTTC. The V gene is TRBV3-1 (or the pseudogene TRBV3-2), the J gene TRBJ1-2, with D unresolved. In germline, CDR1 is LGHDT, CDR2 YNNKEL (reference sequence). This CDR3 comprises 12 residues. The germline V and J ends were trimmed by 0 bases and 8 bases, with 7 bases remaining between them.

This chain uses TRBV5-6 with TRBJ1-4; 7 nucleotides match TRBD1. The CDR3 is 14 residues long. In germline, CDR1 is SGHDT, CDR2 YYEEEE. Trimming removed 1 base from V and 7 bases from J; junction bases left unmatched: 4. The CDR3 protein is CASSLNQGGEKLFF. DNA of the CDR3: TGTGCCAGCAGCTTGAACCAGGGGGGTGAAAAACTGTTTTTT. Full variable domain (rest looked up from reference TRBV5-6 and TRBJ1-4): DAGVTQSPTHLIKTRGQQVTLRCSPKSGHDTVSWYQQALGQGPQFIFQYYEEEERQRGNFPDRFSGHQFPNYSSELNVNALLLGDSALYLCASSLNQGGEKLFFGSGTQLSVL.

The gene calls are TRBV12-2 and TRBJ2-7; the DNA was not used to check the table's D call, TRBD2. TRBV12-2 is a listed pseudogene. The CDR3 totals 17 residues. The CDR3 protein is CASRLIQSGSCSYEQYF. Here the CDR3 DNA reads TGTGCAAGTCGCTTGATACAAAGCGGGAGCTGCTCCTACGAGCAGTACTTC.

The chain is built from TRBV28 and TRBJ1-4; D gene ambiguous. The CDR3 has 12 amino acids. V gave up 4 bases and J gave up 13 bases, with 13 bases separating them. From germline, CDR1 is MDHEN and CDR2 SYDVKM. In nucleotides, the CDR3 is TGTGCCAGCAGTTCCGAGGGTGAGGGACTGTTTTTT. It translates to CASSSEGEGLFF.

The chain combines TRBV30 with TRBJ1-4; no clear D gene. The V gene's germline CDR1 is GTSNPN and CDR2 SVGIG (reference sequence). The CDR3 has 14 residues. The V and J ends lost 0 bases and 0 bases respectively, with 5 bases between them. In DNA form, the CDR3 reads TGTGCCTGGAGTGTAATATCAACTAATGAAAAACTGTTTTTT. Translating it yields CAWSVISTNEKLFF.

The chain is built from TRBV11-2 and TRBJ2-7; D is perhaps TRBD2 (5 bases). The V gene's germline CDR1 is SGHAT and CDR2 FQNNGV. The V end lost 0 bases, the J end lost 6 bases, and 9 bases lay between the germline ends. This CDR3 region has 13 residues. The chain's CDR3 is CASSLDGIREQYF. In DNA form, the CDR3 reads TGTGCCAGCAGCTTAGACGGGATACGCGAGCAGTACTTC.

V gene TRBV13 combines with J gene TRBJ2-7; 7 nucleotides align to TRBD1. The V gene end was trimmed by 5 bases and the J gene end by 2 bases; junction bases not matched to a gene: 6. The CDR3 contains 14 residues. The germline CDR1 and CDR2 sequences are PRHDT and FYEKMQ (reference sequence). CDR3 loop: CASSRQGFAYEQYF. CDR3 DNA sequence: TGTGCCAGCAGCCGACAGGGCTTCGCCTACGAGCAGTACTTC.

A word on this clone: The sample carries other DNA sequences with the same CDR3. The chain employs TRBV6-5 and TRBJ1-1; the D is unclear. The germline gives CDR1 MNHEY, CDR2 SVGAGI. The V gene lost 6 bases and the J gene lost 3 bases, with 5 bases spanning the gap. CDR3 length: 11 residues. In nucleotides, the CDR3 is TGTGCCAGCAGCCGAGACACTGAAGCTTTCTTT. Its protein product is CASSRDTEAFF.

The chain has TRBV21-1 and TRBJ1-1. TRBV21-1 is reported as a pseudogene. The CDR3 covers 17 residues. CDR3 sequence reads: CASSKVAGVHMNTEAFF. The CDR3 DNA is TGTGCCAGCAGCAAAGTCGCCGGGGTCCATATGAACACTGAAGCTTTCTTT.